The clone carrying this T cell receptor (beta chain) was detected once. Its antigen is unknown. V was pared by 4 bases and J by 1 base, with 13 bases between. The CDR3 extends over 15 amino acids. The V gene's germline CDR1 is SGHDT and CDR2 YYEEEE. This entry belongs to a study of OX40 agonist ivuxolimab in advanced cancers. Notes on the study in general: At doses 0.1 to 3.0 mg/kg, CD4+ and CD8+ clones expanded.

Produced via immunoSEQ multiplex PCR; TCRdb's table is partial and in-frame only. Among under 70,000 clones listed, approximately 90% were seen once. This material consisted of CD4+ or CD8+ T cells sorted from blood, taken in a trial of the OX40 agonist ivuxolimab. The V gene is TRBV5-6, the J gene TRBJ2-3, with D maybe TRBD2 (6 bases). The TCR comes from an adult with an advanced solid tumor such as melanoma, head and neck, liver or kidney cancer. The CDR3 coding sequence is TGTGCCAGCAGCCGGCCCGGGGAGGGCACAGATACGCAGTATTTT. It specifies CASSRPGEGTDTQYF.